The entry that follows covers one TCR beta chain sequence. Its antigen is currently unknown. The entry originates in a study of OX40 agonist ivuxolimab in advanced cancers. Overall study: Patients took ivuxolimab, an agonistic anti-OX40 (CD134) antibody.

Produced via immunoSEQ multiplex PCR; TCRdb's table is partial and in-frame only. This sample has tens of thousands of clones, with over 75% found just once. Findings of the study overall: CD8+ T cells averaged more expanded clones than CD4+.

The germline V gene encodes CDR1 MNHEY and CDR2 SVGAGI. V lost 0 bases and J lost 0, with 6 bases in between. This CDR3 contains 16 residues. The TCR originated in an adult with an advanced solid tumor such as melanoma, head and neck, liver or kidney cancer. The chain is built from TRBV6-5 and TRBJ1-6; D uncertain. The material was CD4+ or CD8+ T cells sorted from blood, obtained in a trial of the OX40 agonist ivuxolimab. CDR3 DNA sequence: TGTGCCAGCAGTTACTCGGGGAGCTCCTATAATTCACCCCTCCACTTT. As protein: CASSYSGSSYNSPLHF.